A single sample is the source of the 5 T cell receptor beta chains below, sequenced in a study of Ad26.COV2.S vaccination and SARS-CoV-2 variants (dated by TCRdb to the early 2020s). The treatment or condition label here, explained by the study, means: over 15 received Ad26.COV2.S at low or high dose, single or two shots; 5 received placebo; per-sample allocation not given. For vaccine and placebo recipients, the sequenced repertoires came from samples collected on day 63 after the first injection. Libraries were made using the immunoSEQ multiplex PCR assay. What TCRdb holds here is the immuneACCESS table cut down to in-frame rearrangements. Part of the clones is not present; checked against another copy, under half of the missing clones reflect an unresolved V gene, and the others are unexplained. Present in this sample are about 410,000 clones, about 91% of which were seen just once. Together, the top ten hold around 1.9% of the sample.

The specimen comprised peripheral blood, sampled in a trial of Ad26.COV2.S vaccine versus placebo. All receptors derive from a person between 18 and 59 years old who received the Ad26.COV2.S COVID-19 vaccine or a placebo.

The J gene is TRBJ1-1, the V gene TRBV10-3; 10 positions match TRBD1. The CDR3 runs to 13 residues. The germline V gene encodes CDR1 ENHRY and CDR2 SYGVKD. Trimming took 4 bases from V and 5 from J; bases not matched to a gene: 1. In nucleotides, the CDR3 is TGTGCCATCAGTGGGACAGGGGGAACTGAAGCTTTCTTT. This sequence encodes CAISGTGGTEAFF.

V usage is TRBV4-1 and J usage is TRBJ2-2; D might be TRBD1 or TRBD2, each matching 7 bases. Trimming cost V 1 base and J 4 bases, with 22 bases left between them. The CDR3 totals 19 residues. Germline V gives CDR1 MGHRA, CDR2 YSYEKL. CDR3 nucleotides: TGCGCCAGCAGCCAAGGAGGGATACAGGGGAGGGCCATCACCGGGGAGCTGTTTTTT. Residues: CASSQGGIQGRAITGELFF.

The chain recombines TRBV5-1 with TRBJ2-5, with TRBD1 as a possible D gene (6 bases). The germline CDR1 and CDR2 sequences are SGHRS and YFSETQ. Trimming pared 0 bases from V and 0 bases from J, leaving 9 bases between. The CDR3 totals 15 residues. CDR3 sequence (DNA): TGCGCCAGCAGCTTGGGGCAGGGGTACCAAGAGACCCAGTACTTC. It translates to CASSLGQGYQETQYF.

This chain connects TRBV28 to TRBJ2-1; possibly TRBD2 for D (6 bases). V was shortened by 4 bases and J by 1 base, with 20 bases between the two germline ends. Germline CDR1 is MDHEN and CDR2 is SYDVKM. The CDR3 spans 18 residues. CDR3 sequence: CASSSLRGTERSYNEQFF. DNA for the CDR3: TGTGCCAGCAGTTCCCTCCGGGGGACCGAAAGGTCCTACAATGAGCAGTTCTTC.

V and J are TRBV3-1 (or the pseudogene TRBV3-2) and TRBJ2-1; 7 bases map to TRBD2. This CDR3 is built from 15 residues. The V gene end was trimmed by 5 bases and the J gene end by 8 bases; junction bases not matched to a gene: 12. Germline CDR1 LGHDT, CDR2 YNNKEL (reference sequence). CDR3 DNA sequence: TGTGCCAGCAGCGCCGGACTAGGGGCGAGGGATGAGCAGTTCTTC. This sequence encodes CASSAGLGARDEQFF.